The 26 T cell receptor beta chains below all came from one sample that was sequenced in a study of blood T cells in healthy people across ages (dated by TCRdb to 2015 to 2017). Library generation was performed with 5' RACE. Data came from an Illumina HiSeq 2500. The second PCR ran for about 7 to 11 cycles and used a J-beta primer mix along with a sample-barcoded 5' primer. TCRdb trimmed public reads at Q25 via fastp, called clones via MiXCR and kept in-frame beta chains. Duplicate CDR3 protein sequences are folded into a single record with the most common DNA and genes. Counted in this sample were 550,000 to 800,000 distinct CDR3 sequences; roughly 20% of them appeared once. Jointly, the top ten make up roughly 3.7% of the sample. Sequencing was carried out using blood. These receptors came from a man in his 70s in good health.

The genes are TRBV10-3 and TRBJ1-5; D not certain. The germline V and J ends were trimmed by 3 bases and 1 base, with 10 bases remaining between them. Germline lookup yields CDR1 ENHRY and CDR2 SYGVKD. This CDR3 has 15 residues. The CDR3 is CAISDSGVSNQPQHF. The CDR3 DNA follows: TGTGCCATCAGTGACTCCGGGGTGAGCAATCAGCCCCAGCATTTT.

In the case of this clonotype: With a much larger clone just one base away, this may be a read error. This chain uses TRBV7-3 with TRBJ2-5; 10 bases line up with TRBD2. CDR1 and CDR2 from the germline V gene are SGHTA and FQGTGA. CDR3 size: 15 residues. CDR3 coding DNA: TGTGCCAGCAGCTTCGTAGCGGGAGGCTTAGAGACCCAGCACTTC. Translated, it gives CASSFVAGGLETQHF.

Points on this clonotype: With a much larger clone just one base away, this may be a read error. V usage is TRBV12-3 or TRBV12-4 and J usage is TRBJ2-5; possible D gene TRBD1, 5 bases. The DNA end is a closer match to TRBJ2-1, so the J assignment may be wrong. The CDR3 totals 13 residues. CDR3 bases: TGTGCCAGCAGCGTAGACCAGGGTAATGAGCAGTTCTTC. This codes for CASSVDQGNEQFF.

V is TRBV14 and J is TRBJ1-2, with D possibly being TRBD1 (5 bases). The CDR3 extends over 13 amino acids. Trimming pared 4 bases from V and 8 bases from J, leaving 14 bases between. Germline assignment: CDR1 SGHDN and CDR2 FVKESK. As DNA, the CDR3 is TGTGCCAGCAGCCTTAACCGGGGCTACGGCTACACCTTC. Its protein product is CASSLNRGYGYTF.

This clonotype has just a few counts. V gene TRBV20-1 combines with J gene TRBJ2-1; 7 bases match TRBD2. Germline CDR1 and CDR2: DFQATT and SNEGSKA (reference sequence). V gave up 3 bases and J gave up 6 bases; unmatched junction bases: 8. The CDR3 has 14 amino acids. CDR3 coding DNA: TGCAGTGCTAGCGGGAGGCCCGGAGCCAATGAGCAGTTCTTC. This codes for CSASGRPGANEQFF.

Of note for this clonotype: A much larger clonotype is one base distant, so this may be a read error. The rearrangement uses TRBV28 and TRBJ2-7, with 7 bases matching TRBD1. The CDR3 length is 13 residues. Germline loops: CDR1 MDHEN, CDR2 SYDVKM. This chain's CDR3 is CASKGARPYEQHF. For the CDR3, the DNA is TGTGCCAGTAAGGGGGCGCGACCCTACGAGCAGCACTTC.

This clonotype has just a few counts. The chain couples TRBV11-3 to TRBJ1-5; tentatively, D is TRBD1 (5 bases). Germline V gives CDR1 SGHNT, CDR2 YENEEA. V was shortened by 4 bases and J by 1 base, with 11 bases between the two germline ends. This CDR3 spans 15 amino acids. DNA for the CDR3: TGTGCCAGCAGCTCCGCTCGGGACAGCAATCAGCCCCAGCATTTT. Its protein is CASSSARDSNQPQHF.

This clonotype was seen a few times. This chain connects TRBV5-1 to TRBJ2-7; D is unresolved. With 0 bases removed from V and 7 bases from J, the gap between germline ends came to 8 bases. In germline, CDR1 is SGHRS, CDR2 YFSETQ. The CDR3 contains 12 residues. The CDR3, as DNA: TGCGCCAGCAGCTTGGCCGGGTCAGAGCAGTACTTC. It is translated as CASSLAGSEQYF.

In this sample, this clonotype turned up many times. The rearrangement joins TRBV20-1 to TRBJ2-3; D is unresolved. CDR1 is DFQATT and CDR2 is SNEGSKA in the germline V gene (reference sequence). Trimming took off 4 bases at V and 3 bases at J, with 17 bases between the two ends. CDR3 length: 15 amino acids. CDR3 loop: CSAKQAPVGTDTQYF. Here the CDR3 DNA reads TGCAGTGCTAAGCAGGCCCCAGTGGGTACAGATACGCAGTATTTT.

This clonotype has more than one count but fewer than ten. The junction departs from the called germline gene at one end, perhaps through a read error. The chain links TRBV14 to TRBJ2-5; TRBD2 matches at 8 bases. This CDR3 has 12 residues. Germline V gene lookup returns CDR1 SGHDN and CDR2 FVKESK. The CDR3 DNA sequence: TGTGCCAGCAGCCTTCTCAGGGGACTAGTAGAGTTC. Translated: CASSLLRGLVEF.

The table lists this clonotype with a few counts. The CDR3 protein is CASCLQAYEQYF. CDR3 coding DNA: TGTGCCAGCTGCCTACAGGCCTACGAGCAGTACTTC. V usage is TRBV21-1 and J usage is TRBJ2-7; the table's TRBD1 call for D was not verified on the DNA. TRBV21-1 is labeled a pseudogene. This CDR3 is built from 12 residues.

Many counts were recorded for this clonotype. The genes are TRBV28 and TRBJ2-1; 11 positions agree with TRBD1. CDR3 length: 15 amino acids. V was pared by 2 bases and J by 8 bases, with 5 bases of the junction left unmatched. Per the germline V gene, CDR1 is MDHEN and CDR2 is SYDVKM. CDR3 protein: CASSLAGQGGDEQFF. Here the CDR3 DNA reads TGTGCCAGCAGTTTAGCGGGACAGGGGGGCGATGAGCAGTTCTTC.

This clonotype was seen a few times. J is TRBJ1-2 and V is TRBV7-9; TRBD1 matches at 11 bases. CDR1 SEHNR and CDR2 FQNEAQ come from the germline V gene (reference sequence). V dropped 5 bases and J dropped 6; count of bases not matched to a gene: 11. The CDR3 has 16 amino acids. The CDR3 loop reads CASSLRPDRGPHGYTF. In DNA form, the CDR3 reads TGTGCCAGCAGCCTACGCCCGGACAGGGGGCCGCATGGCTACACCTTC. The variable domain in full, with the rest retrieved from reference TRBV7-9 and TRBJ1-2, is DTGVSQNPRHKITKRGQNVTFRCDPISEHNRLYWYRQTLGQGPEFLTYFQNEAQLEKSRLLSDRFSAERPKGSFSTLEIQRTEQGDSAMYLCASSLRPDRGPHGYTFGSGTRLTVV.

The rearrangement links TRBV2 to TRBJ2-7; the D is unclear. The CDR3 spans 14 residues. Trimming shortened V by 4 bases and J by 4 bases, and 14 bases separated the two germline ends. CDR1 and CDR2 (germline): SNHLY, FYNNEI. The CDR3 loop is CASSVNPLTYEQYF. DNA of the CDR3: TGTGCCAGCAGTGTTAACCCCTTGACATACGAGCAGTACTTC.

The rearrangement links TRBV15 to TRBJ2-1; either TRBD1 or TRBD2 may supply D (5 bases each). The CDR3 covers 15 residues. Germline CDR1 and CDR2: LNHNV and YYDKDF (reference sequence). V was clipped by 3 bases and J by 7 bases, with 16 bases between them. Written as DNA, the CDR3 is TGTGCCACCAGCAGCCAGGGATTCGGGGTAAATGAGCAGTTCTTC. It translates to CATSSQGFGVNEQFF.

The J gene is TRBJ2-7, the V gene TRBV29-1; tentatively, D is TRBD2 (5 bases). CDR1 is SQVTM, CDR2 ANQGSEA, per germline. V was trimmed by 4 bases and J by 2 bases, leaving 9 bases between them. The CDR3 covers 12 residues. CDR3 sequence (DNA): TGCAGCGTTGCCAGCGGACCCTACGAGCAGTACTTC. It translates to CSVASGPYEQYF.

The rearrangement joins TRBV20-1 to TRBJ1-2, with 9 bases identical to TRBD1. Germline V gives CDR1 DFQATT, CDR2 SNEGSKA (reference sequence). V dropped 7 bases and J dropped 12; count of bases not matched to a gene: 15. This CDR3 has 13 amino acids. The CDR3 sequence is CSEPGQGRSKDTF. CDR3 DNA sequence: TGCAGTGAGCCCGGACAGGGGAGGTCGAAGGACACCTTC.

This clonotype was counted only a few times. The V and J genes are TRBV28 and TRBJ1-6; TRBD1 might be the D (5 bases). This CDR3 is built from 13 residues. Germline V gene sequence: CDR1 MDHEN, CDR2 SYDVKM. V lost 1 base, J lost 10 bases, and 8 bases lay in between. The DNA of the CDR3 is TGTGCCAGCAGTTTATTTGGGGGATCACCCCTCCACTTT. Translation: CASSLFGGSPLHF.

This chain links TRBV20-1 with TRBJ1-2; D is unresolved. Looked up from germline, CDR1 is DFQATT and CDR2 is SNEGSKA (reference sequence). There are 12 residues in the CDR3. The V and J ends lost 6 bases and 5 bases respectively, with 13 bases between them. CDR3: CSASYGVYGYTF. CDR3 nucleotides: TGCAGTGCCAGCTATGGGGTATATGGCTACACCTTC.

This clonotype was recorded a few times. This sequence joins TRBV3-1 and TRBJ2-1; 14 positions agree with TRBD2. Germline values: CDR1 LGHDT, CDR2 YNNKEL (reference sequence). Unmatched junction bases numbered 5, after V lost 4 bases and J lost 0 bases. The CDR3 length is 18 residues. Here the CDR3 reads CASSRPGTSGSSYNEQFF. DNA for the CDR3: TGTGCCAGCAGCCGACCCGGGACTAGCGGGAGCTCCTACAATGAGCAGTTCTTC.

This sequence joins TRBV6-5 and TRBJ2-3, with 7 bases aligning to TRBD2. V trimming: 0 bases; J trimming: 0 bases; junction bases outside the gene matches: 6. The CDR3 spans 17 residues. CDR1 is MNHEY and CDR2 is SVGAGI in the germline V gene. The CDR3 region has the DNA TGTGCCAGCAGTTACTCGGGTCTAGCGGAGAGCACAGATACGCAGTATTTT. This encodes CASSYSGLAESTDTQYF.

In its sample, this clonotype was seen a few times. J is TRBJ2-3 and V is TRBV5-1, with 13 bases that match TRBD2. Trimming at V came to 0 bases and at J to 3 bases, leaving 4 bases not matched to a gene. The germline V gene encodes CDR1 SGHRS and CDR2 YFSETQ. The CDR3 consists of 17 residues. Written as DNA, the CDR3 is TGCGCCAGCAGCTTGGATGTGACTAGCGGGAGGACAGATACGCAGTATTTT. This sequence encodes CASSLDVTSGRTDTQYF. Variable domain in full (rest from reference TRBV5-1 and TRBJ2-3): KAGVTQTPRYLIKTRGQQVTLSCSPISGHRSVSWYQQTPGQGLQFLFEYFSETQRNKGNFPGRFSGRQFSNSRSEMNVSTLELGDSALYLCASSLDVTSGRTDTQYFGPGTRLTVL.

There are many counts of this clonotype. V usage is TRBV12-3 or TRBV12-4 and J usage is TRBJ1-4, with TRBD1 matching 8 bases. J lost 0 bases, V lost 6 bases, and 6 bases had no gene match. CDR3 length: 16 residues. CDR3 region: CASSAGTGSTNEKLFF. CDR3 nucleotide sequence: TGTGCCAGCAGCGCCGGGACAGGATCAACTAATGAAAAACTGTTTTTT.

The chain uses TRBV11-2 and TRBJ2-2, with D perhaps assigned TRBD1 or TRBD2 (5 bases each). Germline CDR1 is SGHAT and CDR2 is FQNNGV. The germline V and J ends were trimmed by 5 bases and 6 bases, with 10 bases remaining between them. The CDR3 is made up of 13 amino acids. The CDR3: CASSLTAAGELFF. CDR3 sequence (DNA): TGTGCCAGCAGCCTGACAGCGGCCGGGGAGCTGTTTTTT.

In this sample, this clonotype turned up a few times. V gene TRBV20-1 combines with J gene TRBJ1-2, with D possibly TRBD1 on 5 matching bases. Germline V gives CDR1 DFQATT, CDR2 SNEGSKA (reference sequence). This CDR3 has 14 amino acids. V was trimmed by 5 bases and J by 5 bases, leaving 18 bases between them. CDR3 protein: CSAERKDGTYGYTF. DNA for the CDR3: TGCAGTGCTGAAAGAAAGGACGGGACGTATGGCTACACCTTC.

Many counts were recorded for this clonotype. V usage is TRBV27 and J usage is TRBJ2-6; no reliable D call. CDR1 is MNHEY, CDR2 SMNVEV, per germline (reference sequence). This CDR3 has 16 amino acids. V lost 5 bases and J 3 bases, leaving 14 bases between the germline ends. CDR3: CASSPTHSFGANVLTF. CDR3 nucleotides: TGTGCCAGCAGTCCCACCCATAGCTTTGGGGCCAACGTCCTGACTTTC.